The 4 T cell receptor beta chains given below trace back to one sample, sequenced in a study of molecular identifiers for immune sequencing clone quantification. MiXCR, applied by TCRdb to the PCR reads, yields one record per CDR3 protein. In the table there are some 320,000 distinct CDR3 sequences, roughly 23% of which are singletons. The sample consisted of naive CD8+ T cells from blood, with Jurkat cell RNA spiked in. Subset given: FACS-sorted CD8+CD4-CCR7+CD45RA+ naive T cells. The receptors come from a human donor in good health. Some libraries in this study had Jurkat cell RNA spiked in.

This clonotype was found many times. This rearrangement joins TRBV6-5 to TRBJ2-2; no clear D. The V end lost 4 bases, the J end lost 5 bases, and 14 bases lay between the germline ends. The length of the CDR3 is 15 residues. Germline values: CDR1 MNHEY, CDR2 SVGAGI. The CDR3 sequence: CASSSPGRRTGELFF. Here the CDR3 DNA reads TGTGCCAGCAGTTCGCCGGGTCGAAGGACCGGGGAGCTGTTTTTT.

This clonotype has a count of ten or more. The chain links TRBV5-5 to TRBJ1-4; D possibly corresponds to TRBD1 (5 bases). This CDR3 region has 17 residues. The ends were cut back, 4 bases at V and 7 bases at J, with 23 bases in the middle. Germline V gene sequence: CDR1 SGHKS, CDR2 YYEKEE (reference sequence). CDR3 amino acids: CASSPYRSRSEGEKLFF. The CDR3 nucleotides are TGTGCCAGCAGCCCTTACAGGAGTAGGAGTGAGGGTGAAAAACTGTTTTTT.

A remark on this clonotype: This sequence may be a read error, since a much larger clone differs from it by one base. It is unclear where the CDR3 begins or ends on the DNA, so no DNA is shown, and the CDR3 is as TCRdb lists it. The gene calls are TRBV30 and TRBJ1-1; the D segment call TRBD1 is taken from the table without a DNA check. CDR1 and CDR2 from the germline V gene are GTSNPN and SVGIG (reference sequence). The CDR3 has 13 residues if both end residues are counted. The CDR3 reads CAWSVGGGTEAPF.

The chain combines TRBV6-5 with TRBJ1-1; D remains ambiguous. The V gene's germline CDR1 is MNHEY and CDR2 SVGAGI. V was trimmed by 5 bases and J by 3 bases, leaving 4 bases between them. This CDR3 is 11 amino acids long. CDR3 amino acids: CASSHDTEAFF. CDR3 DNA: TGTGCCAGCAGTCACGACACTGAAGCTTTCTTT.